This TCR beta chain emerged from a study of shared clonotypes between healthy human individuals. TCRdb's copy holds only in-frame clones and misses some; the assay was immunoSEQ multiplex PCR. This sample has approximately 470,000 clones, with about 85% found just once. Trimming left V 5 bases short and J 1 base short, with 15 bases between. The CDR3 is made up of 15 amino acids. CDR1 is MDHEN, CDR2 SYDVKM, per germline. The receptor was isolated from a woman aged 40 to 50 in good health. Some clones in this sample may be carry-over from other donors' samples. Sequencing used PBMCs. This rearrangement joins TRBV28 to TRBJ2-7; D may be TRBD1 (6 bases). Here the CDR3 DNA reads TGTGCCAGCAGTGTGGGATCACAGGGTTCCTACGAGCAGTACTTC. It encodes CASSVGSQGSYEQYF.